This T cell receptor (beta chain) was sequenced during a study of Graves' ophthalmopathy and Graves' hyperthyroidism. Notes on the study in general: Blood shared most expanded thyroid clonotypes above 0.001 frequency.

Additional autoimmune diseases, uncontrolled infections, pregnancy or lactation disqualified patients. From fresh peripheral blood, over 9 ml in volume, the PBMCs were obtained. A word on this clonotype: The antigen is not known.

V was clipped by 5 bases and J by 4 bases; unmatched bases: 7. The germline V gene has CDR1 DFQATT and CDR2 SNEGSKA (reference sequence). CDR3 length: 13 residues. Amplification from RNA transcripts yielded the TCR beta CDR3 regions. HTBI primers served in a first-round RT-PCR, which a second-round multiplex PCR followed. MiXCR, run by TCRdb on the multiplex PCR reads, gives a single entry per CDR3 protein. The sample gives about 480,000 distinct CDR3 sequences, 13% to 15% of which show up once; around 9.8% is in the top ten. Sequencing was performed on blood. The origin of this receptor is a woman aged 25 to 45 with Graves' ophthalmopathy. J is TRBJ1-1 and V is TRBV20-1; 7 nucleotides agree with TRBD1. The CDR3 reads CSAGDRVSTEAFF. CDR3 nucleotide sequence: TGCAGTGCTGGCGACAGGGTGAGCACTGAAGCTTTCTTT.